A selection of T cell receptor beta chains follows, all from one sample in a study of T cells in Graves' hyperthyroidism and ophthalmopathy. TCRdb re-derived calls from the multiplex PCR reads in MiXCR, one entry per CDR3 protein. Among under 350,000 distinct CDR3 sequences, approximately 13% were seen once, and the ten largest hold 34%. The specimen sequenced was blood. The receptors stem from a woman between 40 and 55 years old with Graves' ophthalmopathy. Each CDR3 is given with its conserved first and last residue. The D gene is left open where the match is weak. Some rows have no size entry. The others give once, few or many, or a class for an expanded clone.

D gene	clone size	J gene	CDR3 length	V gene	CDR3 protein	CDR3 DNA
.	few	TRBJ2-2	12	TRBV5-6	CASSSISGELFF	TGTGCCAGCAGTTCTATCTCCGGGGAGCTGTTTTTT
.	few	TRBJ2-7	13	TRBV20-1	CSVSAVFSYEQYF	TGCAGTGTTTCGGCCGTGTTCTCCTACGAGCAGTACTTC
.	.	TRBJ2-3	14	TRBV19	CASSIGQGQDTQYF	TGTGCCAGTAGTATTGGGCAGGGACAAGATACGCAGTATTTT
.	many	TRBJ1-5	14	TRBV7-8	CASSFLRGNQPQHF	TGTGCCAGCAGCTTTCTGAGGGGCAATCAGCCCCAGCATTTT
.	.	TRBJ2-1	13	TRBV7-9	CALPGVSYNEQFF	TGTGCCCTTCCGGGGGTCTCCTACAATGAGCAGTTCTTC
TRBD2	many	TRBJ2-1	15	TRBV7-2	CASSSSSGGANEQFF	TGTGCCAGCAGCTCATCTAGCGGGGGGGCCAATGAGCAGTTCTTC
TRBD2	.	TRBJ2-1	16	TRBV7-2	CASSVSGGSSYNEQFF	TGTGCCAGCAGCGTTAGCGGGGGGTCCTCCTACAATGAGCAGTTCTTC
.	many	TRBJ1-5	14	TRBV6-1	CASSGQNSNQPQHF	TGTGCCAGCAGTGGACAGAATAGCAATCAGCCCCAGCATTTT
.	many	TRBJ1-1	17	TRBV20-1	CSARDGIQGPTNTEAFF	TGCAGTGCTAGAGATGGCATCCAGGGGCCAACTAACACTGAAGCTTTCTTT
.	.	TRBJ2-2	16	TRBV19	CASSIDPTPDTGELFF	TGTGCCAGTAGTATTGATCCCACCCCGGACACCGGGGAGCTGTTTTTT
.	.	TRBJ2-1	13	TRBV29-1	CSVEPRRGNEQFF	TGCAGCGTTGAACCCCGGCGAGGCAATGAGCAGTTCTTC
TRBD1	many	TRBJ2-7	14	TRBV20-1	CSAVTGGKSYEQYF	TGCAGTGCGGTGACAGGGGGCAAGTCCTACGAGCAGTACTTC
.	.	TRBJ2-1	12	TRBV9	CASSGRDNEQFF	TGTGCCAGCAGCGGCCGGGACAATGAGCAGTTCTTC
.	many	TRBJ1-1	15	TRBV5-5	CASSGAGGMNTEAFF	TGTGCCAGCAGCGGTGCCGGCGGCATGAACACTGAAGCTTTCTTT
.	few	TRBJ2-1	14	TRBV20-1	CSLPRGDRYNEQFF	TGCAGTTTGCCCAGGGGTGACAGATACAATGAGCAGTTCTTC
.	many	TRBJ1-2	10	TRBV29-1	CSAEPGGYTF	TGCAGCGCAGAACCGGGTGGCTACACCTTC